A single T cell receptor beta chain is shown here with its context. The CDR3 is 15 residues long. The germline V and J ends were trimmed by 0 bases and 4 bases, with 13 bases remaining between them. Germline lookup yields CDR1 KGHSH and CDR2 LQKENI. The sample is drawn from a study of T cells in tumors after PD-1 blockade. Turning to the study itself: Each patient got pembrolizumab 200 mg every 3 weeks or cemiplimab 350 mg every 2 weeks. Peripheral blood samples averaged approximately 33,000 unique clonotypes and 100,000 to 130,000 templates.

Input was roughly 616 ng to 6,500 ng of genomic DNA from tumor or blood. Data came from immunoSEQ multiplex PCR; TCRdb stores just in-frame clones and leaves some out. This sample yields 54,000 or so clones, of which about four fifths are seen a single time; under 15% belongs to the top ten. The sequencing here drew on PBMCs, taken before anti-PD-1 treatment. V usage is TRBV18 and J usage is TRBJ2-7; tentatively, D is TRBD2 (6 bases). The clonotype comes from a human donor with basal cell carcinoma. For the CDR3, the DNA is TGTGCCAGCTCACCACCGGCGGGATGGGGATACGAGCAGTACTTC. This codes for CASSPPAGWGYEQYF.